This record concerns one TCR beta chain sequence. CDR3 length: 14 amino acids. Germline V gene sequence: CDR1 SGHVS, CDR2 FQNEAQ. These data belong to a study of tumor-infiltrating lymphocytes in oesophageal squamous cell carcinoma. TCRdb reanalysed the PCR reads using MiXCR and keeps one entry per CDR3 protein. The sample shows approximately 13,000 distinct CDR3 sequences, approximately 58% of them seen only once. Specimen: esophageal tumor tissue. V is TRBV7-8 and J is TRBJ2-4; D is perhaps TRBD1 (6 bases). The J call may be mistaken, given a closer DNA end match to TRBJ2-7. The sequence was collected from a male donor with esophageal squamous cell carcinoma. CDR3 region: CASSLVQGYGEQYF. The CDR3 DNA follows: TGTGCCAGCAGCTTAGTACAGGGATACGGCGAGCAGTACTTC.